The present TCR beta chain was sequenced within a study of cytomegalovirus exposure and HLA in healthy donors. The germline gives CDR1 SQVTM, CDR2 ANQGSEA. V dropped 4 bases and J dropped 7 bases, with 13 bases sitting between them. This CDR3 spans 12 amino acids. The primer mix had 60 Vbeta and 13 Jbeta primers. Sequencing was performed with immunoSEQ multiplex PCR; in TCRdb, only in-frame clones are kept and a portion is missing. The sample totals around 140,000 clones; its top ten clones hold 0.85% to 1%. The sample taken for sequencing was PBMCs. This chain joins TRBV29-1 and TRBJ1-1, with D perhaps matching TRBD1 (5 bases). The receptor's source is a male donor in good health and CMV-seronegative. The CDR3 bases are TGCAGCGTTGGGTTCGGGGGACTTGAAGCTTTCTTT. Translated: CSVGFGGLEAFF.